These 20 T cell receptor beta chains share one sample of origin, sequenced in a study of a mutant IDH1 vaccine in newly diagnosed glioma. These TCRs' antigens remain unknown. The time point is: week 35, safety follow-up. Vaccination comprised doses that each held 300 ug of mutant IDH1 20-mer peptide, plus topical imiquimod. Generated by immunoSEQ multiplex PCR, the TCRdb table keeps only in-frame clones and is missing some. Among about 54,000 clones, 84% were seen once, and the ten largest hold under 4.5%. The input for sequencing was PBMCs, taken from a glioma patient whose treatment included an IDH1 peptide vaccine. These receptors were obtained from a woman between 18 and 30 years old with glioma.

This clone was counted once. The V call is TRBV9, the J call TRBJ2-7, with D perhaps TRBD1 (6 bases). Germline V gene lookup returns CDR1 SGDLS and CDR2 YYNGEE. Trimming cost V 4 bases and J 1 base, with 15 bases left between them. This CDR3 has 15 amino acids. CDR3 in amino acids: CASSNPGVQSYEQYF. CDR3 nucleotides: TGTGCCAGCAGCAATCCAGGGGTTCAATCCTACGAGCAGTACTTC.

The rearrangement uses TRBV29-1 and TRBJ2-1; 8 bases align to TRBD2. With 3 bases clipped from V and 4 bases from J, the junction kept 5 bases outside the gene matches. CDR3 length: 14 amino acids. CDR1 and CDR2 (germline): SQVTM, ANQGSEA. This chain's CDR3 is CSVDTSGAYNEQFF. The CDR3 DNA reads TGCAGCGTTGATACTAGCGGCGCGTACAATGAGCAGTTCTTC.

This chain connects TRBV7-6 to TRBJ2-7; 9 nucleotides line up with TRBD1. After removal of 3 bases from V and 7 bases from J, the junction contained 7 bases not matched to a gene. Germline V gene sequence: CDR1 SGHVS, CDR2 FNYEAQ. CDR3 length: 14 amino acids. The CDR3 sequence: CASSLGTGSEEQYF. As DNA, the CDR3 is TGTGCCAGCAGCTTGGGGACAGGGTCGGAGGAGCAGTACTTC. The variable domain in full, with the rest retrieved from reference TRBV7-6 and TRBJ2-7, is GAGVSQSPRYKVTKRGQDVALRCDPISGHVSLYWYRQALGQGPEFLTYFNYEAQQDKSGLPNDRFSAERPEGSISTLTIQRTEQRDSAMYRCASSLGTGSEEQYFGPGTRLTVT.

The V gene is TRBV7-2, the J gene TRBJ2-3; D is ambiguous. The germline V gene encodes CDR1 SGHTA and CDR2 FQGNSA. V was shortened by 5 bases and J by 0 bases, with 24 bases between the two germline ends. The CDR3 runs 19 residues. CDR3 in DNA: TGTGCCAGCAGCGAGCAGCACCGGACCAGATCTTATAGCACAGATACGCAGTATTTT. Its protein is CASSEQHRTRSYSTDTQYF.

The chain uses TRBV19 and TRBJ2-5; 7 positions agree with TRBD2. The V and J ends lost 5 bases and 5 bases, in that order; junction bases with no gene match: 14. Per the germline V gene, CDR1 is LNHDA and CDR2 is SQIVND (reference sequence). The CDR3 consists of 16 residues. The CDR3 DNA is TGTGCCAGTAGTTCCCGCCCGGGACTACCAAAGGAGACCCAGTACTTC. As protein: CASSSRPGLPKETQYF.

V and J are TRBV4-3 and TRBJ1-1; TRBD1 aligns across 7 bases. CDR3 length: 15 amino acids. CDR1 and CDR2 (germline): LGHNA, YSLEER. V was clipped by 4 bases and J by 0 bases; unmatched bases: 5. This CDR3 reads CASSLQGGLNTEAFF. The DNA of the CDR3 is TGCGCCAGCAGCCTCCAGGGGGGACTGAACACTGAAGCTTTCTTT.

The V and J genes are TRBV19 and TRBJ1-1; D is possibly TRBD1 (5 bases). Germline V lookup: CDR1 LNHDA, CDR2 SQIVND (reference sequence). With 5 bases removed from V and 3 bases from J, the gap between germline ends came to 16 bases. This CDR3 is built from 15 residues. The CDR3 bases are TGTGCCAGTAGTCCATTCGGGGCGGGCGACACTGAAGCTTTCTTT. Amino acid sequence: CASSPFGAGDTEAFF.

The V gene is TRBV5-1, the J gene TRBJ2-1; D is unclear. The length of the CDR3 is 14 residues. The germline CDR1 and CDR2 sequences are SGHRS and YFSETQ. V lost 9 bases and J lost 3, with 16 bases in between. This chain's CDR3 is CATTIDTLYNEQFF. In DNA, the CDR3 is TGCGCCACCACGATAGATACCCTCTACAATGAGCAGTTCTTC.

This clone was recorded once. V gene TRBV19 combines with J gene TRBJ2-7; maybe TRBD2 (6 bases). Deletions cut 5 bases from V and 3 bases from J, with 11 bases between. The CDR3 covers 13 residues. Germline CDR1 reads LNHDA; CDR2 reads SQIVND (reference sequence). The CDR3 here is CASSQGGYYEQYF. CDR3 nucleotides: TGTGCCAGTAGTCAGGGAGGCTACTACGAGCAGTACTTC.

The chain is built from TRBV7-9 and TRBJ2-3, with D perhaps TRBD1 or TRBD2 (5 bases each). This CDR3 is built from 15 residues. From germline, CDR1 is SEHNR and CDR2 FQNEAQ (reference sequence). The V end was cut by 5 bases, the J end by 6 bases, with 18 bases between. The CDR3 DNA reads as TGTGCCAGCAGCCAGCAGGGATTGGGGAGTGATACGCAGTATTTT. This sequence encodes CASSQQGLGSDTQYF.

The CDR3 loop reads CASRSPGDYGYTF. The CDR3 DNA is TGTGCCAGCAGGAGCCCCGGGGACTATGGCTACACCTTC. This chain joins TRBV25-1 and TRBJ1-2, with no clear D. V lost 6 bases to trimming and J lost 3 bases, with 11 bases between them. The CDR3 loop spans 13 amino acids. Germline-derived CDR1 and CDR2 are MGHDK and SYGVNS.

The J gene is TRBJ2-7, the V gene TRBV19; tentatively, D is TRBD2 (5 bases). CDR3 length: 13 amino acids. Germline values: CDR1 LNHDA, CDR2 SQIVND (reference sequence). Trimming pared 1 base from V and 7 bases from J, leaving 11 bases between. The CDR3 reads CASSIALPGEQYF. DNA for the CDR3: TGTGCCAGTAGTATAGCCCTGCCGGGGGAGCAGTACTTC.

Here the CDR3 reads CAIRGGIGGNQPQHF. For the CDR3, the DNA is TGTGCCATCCGAGGGGGGATCGGCGGAAATCAGCCCCAGCATTTT. J is TRBJ1-5 and V is TRBV6-6, with D possibly matching TRBD1 (6 bases). V lost 10 bases, J lost 4 bases, and 20 bases lay in between. The germline V gene has CDR1 MNHNY and CDR2 SVGAGI (reference sequence). There are 15 residues in the CDR3.

CDR3 in DNA: TGTGCCAGCAGCTTAGCGAGGTCTCCTAACTATGGCTACACCTTC. Translated, it gives CASSLARSPNYGYTF. This chain connects TRBV7-9 to TRBJ1-2; D gene unclear. Trimming removed 0 bases from V and 0 bases from J, with 8 bases in between. Per germline, CDR1 SEHNR and CDR2 FQNEAQ (reference sequence). The length of the CDR3 is 15 residues.

The V call is TRBV29-1, the J call TRBJ2-1; no clear D. CDR3 length: 10 residues. CDR1 and CDR2 from the germline V gene are SQVTM and ANQGSEA. The V gene lost 3 bases and the J gene lost 9 bases, with 6 bases spanning the gap. The CDR3 DNA follows: TGCAGCGTTGATAATGGTGAGCAGTTCTTC. This sequence encodes CSVDNGEQFF.

V gene TRBV9 combines with J gene TRBJ1-1; D remains ambiguous. Germline CDR1 reads SGDLS; CDR2 reads YYNGEE. V lost 0 bases, J lost 1 base, and 4 bases lay in between. This CDR3 comprises 13 residues. CDR3 protein: CASSVGANTEAFF. DNA of the CDR3: TGTGCCAGCAGCGTAGGGGCGAACACTGAAGCTTTCTTT.

V usage is TRBV4-1 and J usage is TRBJ2-7; D is undetermined. The length of the CDR3 is 12 residues. Trimming removed 4 bases from V and 3 bases from J, with 7 bases in between. CDR1 is MGHRA and CDR2 is YSYEKL in the germline V gene. CDR3 loop: CASSPAGYEQYF. Here the CDR3 DNA reads TGCGCCAGCAGCCCGGCCGGCTACGAGCAGTACTTC.

This rearrangement joins TRBV5-1 to TRBJ2-3; 9 nucleotides agree with TRBD1. Looked up from germline, CDR1 is SGHRS and CDR2 is YFSETQ. This CDR3 region has 14 residues. With 3 bases clipped from V and 6 bases from J, the junction kept 5 bases outside the gene matches. CDR3 sequence reads: CASSSGQGTDTQYF. The CDR3 DNA is TGCGCCAGCAGCTCGGGACAGGGTACCGATACGCAGTATTTT.

The chain carries TRBV10-3 and TRBJ1-3, with D possibly matching TRBD1 (6 bases). V was cut by 4 bases and J by 4 bases, with 11 bases left in between. CDR1 ENHRY and CDR2 SYGVKD come from the germline V gene. The CDR3 sequence is 14 residues long. The DNA for the CDR3 is TGTGCCATCAGTGGAACAGGGACCGGAAACACCATATATTTT. Translation: CAISGTGTGNTIYF.

V gene TRBV5-1 combines with J gene TRBJ2-7; D possibly corresponds to TRBD1 (5 bases). Germline values: CDR1 SGHRS, CDR2 YFSETQ. CDR3 length: 14 amino acids. The germline V and J ends were trimmed by 3 bases and 3 bases, with 13 bases remaining between them. CDR3 amino acids: CASSSKTADYEQYF. The DNA for the CDR3 is TGCGCCAGCAGCTCAAAGACAGCCGACTACGAGCAGTACTTC.